This is a list of T cell receptor beta chains from one sample in a study of beta chain features in type 1 diabetes. The assay was immunoSEQ multiplex PCR, and TCRdb's table has in-frame clones only and misses some. The sample carries under 950,000 clones, roughly 15% recorded once. The sequencing sample was made of naive CD4+ T cells from blood. The receptors come from a woman younger than 35 in good health. The CDR3 runs from the conserved cysteine through the conserved F or W. The order of the fields is J gene, D gene, clone size, V gene, CDR3 DNA, CDR3 protein. D genes are given only for firm matches. The size entry is marked missing in some rows and otherwise reads once, few, many or a size class.

J gene: TRBJ2-1; D gene: .; clone size: few; V gene: TRBV7-9; CDR3 DNA: TGTGCCAGCAGCTTTAGGCCAGCGACCCATGAGCAGTTCTTC; CDR3 protein: CASSFRPATHEQFF
J gene: TRBJ2-7; D gene: .; clone size: few; V gene: TRBV10-2; CDR3 DNA: TGCGCCAGCAGTGAGGACCGGACTCCCGTATTC; CDR3 protein: CASSEDRTPVF
J gene: TRBJ2-3; D gene: TRBD2; clone size: .; V gene: TRBV7-2; CDR3 DNA: TGTGCCAGCAGCTTACAATCTAGCGGGATTGATACGCAGTATTTT; CDR3 protein: CASSLQSSGIDTQYF
J gene: TRBJ2-2; D gene: .; clone size: many; V gene: TRBV14; CDR3 DNA: TGTGCCAGCAGCCAATTCACCGGGGAGCTGTTTTTT; CDR3 protein: CASSQFTGELFF
J gene: TRBJ2-3; D gene: .; clone size: few; V gene: TRBV9; CDR3 DNA: TGTGCCAGCAGCGTAGGGGCACCAAGCACAGATACGCAGTATTTT; CDR3 protein: CASSVGAPSTDTQYF
J gene: TRBJ2-7; D gene: .; clone size: few; V gene: TRBV5-1; CDR3 DNA: TGCGCCAGCAGCCGTTCGACGGATCACTACGAGCAGTACTTC; CDR3 protein: CASSRSTDHYEQYF
J gene: TRBJ2-1; D gene: TRBD1; clone size: few; V gene: TRBV7-3; CDR3 DNA: TGTGCCAGCAGCTTAACGACAGGGGACGAGCAGTTCTTC; CDR3 protein: CASSLTTGDEQFF
J gene: TRBJ2-3; D gene: TRBD1; clone size: few; V gene: TRBV2; CDR3 DNA: TGTGCCAGCAGTCGGGACAGGAATCCCGTGGGGACGCAGTATTTT; CDR3 protein: CASSRDRNPVGTQYF
J gene: TRBJ1-1; D gene: .; clone size: few; V gene: TRBV6-5; CDR3 DNA: TGTGCCAGCAGTTACTCCACAAATAAGGGCCCTGAAGCTTTCTTT; CDR3 protein: CASSYSTNKGPEAFF
J gene: TRBJ2-1; D gene: TRBD2; clone size: .; V gene: TRBV5-4; CDR3 DNA: TGTGCCAGCTTTAACCAGACTAGCGGGAGAGATAATGAGCAGTTCTTC; CDR3 protein: CASFNQTSGRDNEQFF
J gene: TRBJ2-7; D gene: TRBD2; clone size: .; V gene: TRBV29-1; CDR3 DNA: TGCAGCGTTTTAGTATTAGCGGGCGCCTACGAGCAGTACTTC; CDR3 protein: CSVLVLAGAYEQYF
J gene: TRBJ2-7; D gene: TRBD1; clone size: .; V gene: TRBV5-1; CDR3 DNA: TGCGCCAGCAGCGCAGACAGGGGGCAGGTCGAGCAGTACTTC; CDR3 protein: CASSADRGQVEQYF
J gene: TRBJ1-5; D gene: TRBD1; clone size: .; V gene: TRBV6-5; CDR3 DNA: TGTGGGACAGGGAGGATGGATCAGCCCCAGCATTTT; CDR3 protein: CGTGRMDQPQHF
J gene: TRBJ2-7; D gene: .; clone size: .; V gene: TRBV5-4; CDR3 DNA: TGTGCCAGCAGCTTGGAAGGGACCCTGGAGCAGTACTTC; CDR3 protein: CASSLEGTLEQYF
J gene: TRBJ2-1; D gene: .; clone size: .; V gene: TRBV5-4; CDR3 DNA: TGTGCCAGCAGCTTGGTAACAGACAATGAGCAGTTCTTC; CDR3 protein: CASSLVTDNEQFF
J gene: TRBJ2-3; D gene: TRBD2; clone size: few; V gene: TRBV7-9; CDR3 DNA: TGTGCCAGCAGCTTAGCGCCAGCGGGAGCTAGGGGAGATACGCAGTATTTT; CDR3 protein: CASSLAPAGARGDTQYF
J gene: TRBJ2-5; D gene: .; clone size: .; V gene: TRBV4-1; CDR3 DNA: TGCGCCAGCAGCCAAGATCCTTTGGGGACGTACCAAGAGACCCAGTACTTC; CDR3 protein: CASSQDPLGTYQETQYF
J gene: TRBJ1-3; D gene: .; clone size: few; V gene: TRBV6-5; CDR3 DNA: TGTGCCAGCAGTTACTCGTACAGTCCCTCTGGAAACACCATATATTTT; CDR3 protein: CASSYSYSPSGNTIYF
J gene: TRBJ2-2; D gene: .; clone size: few; V gene: TRBV5-6; CDR3 DNA: TGTGCCAGCAGCGCGCAGGGATTAAACACCGGGGAGCTGTTTTTT; CDR3 protein: CASSAQGLNTGELFF
J gene: TRBJ2-4; D gene: TRBD1; clone size: .; V gene: TRBV27; CDR3 DNA: TGTGCCAGCAGTTTATGGGACAGGTCCATTCAGTACTTC; CDR3 protein: CASSLWDRSIQYF
J gene: TRBJ2-1; D gene: .; clone size: few; V gene: TRBV4-2; CDR3 DNA: TGTGCCAGCAGCCAAGAAGGAACCGGCTTGCAGTTCTTC; CDR3 protein: CASSQEGTGLQFF
J gene: TRBJ2-7; D gene: TRBD1; clone size: .; V gene: TRBV27; CDR3 DNA: TGTGCCAAATCGACAGGGTTGGAGTACGAGCAGTACTTC; CDR3 protein: CAKSTGLEYEQYF
J gene: TRBJ2-7; D gene: .; clone size: few; V gene: TRBV6-5; CDR3 DNA: TGTGCCAGCAGTTATCACGGTGATGCCTACGAGCAGTACTTC; CDR3 protein: CASSYHGDAYEQYF
J gene: TRBJ1-2; D gene: .; clone size: .; V gene: TRBV28; CDR3 DNA: TGTGCCAGCAGCGCGGGACGCTGGAACTATGGCTACACCTTC; CDR3 protein: CASSAGRWNYGYTF
J gene: TRBJ1-4; D gene: .; clone size: .; V gene: TRBV7-9; CDR3 DNA: TGTGCCAGCAGCTTAACGGAAAAACTGTTTTTT; CDR3 protein: CASSLTEKLFF
J gene: TRBJ2-1; D gene: TRBD2; clone size: few; V gene: TRBV7-3; CDR3 DNA: TGTGCCAGCAGTTCATCTAGCGGGAGGGCCCATGAGCAGTTCTTC; CDR3 protein: CASSSSSGRAHEQFF
J gene: TRBJ1-2; D gene: TRBD1; clone size: few; V gene: TRBV18; CDR3 DNA: TGTGCCAGCTCAACGACCCCCGGACAGGGGAAGAGGGGCTACACCTTC; CDR3 protein: CASSTTPGQGKRGYTF
J gene: TRBJ1-5; D gene: TRBD1; clone size: few; V gene: TRBV28; CDR3 DNA: TGTGCCAGCATCCTTATGGGACAGGGACGGAATCAGCCCCAGCATTTT; CDR3 protein: CASILMGQGRNQPQHF
J gene: TRBJ2-3; D gene: .; clone size: .; V gene: TRBV7-2; CDR3 DNA: TGTGCCACCTCTTCTAGCACAGATACGCAGTATTTT; CDR3 protein: CATSSSTDTQYF
J gene: TRBJ2-7; D gene: .; clone size: few; V gene: TRBV19; CDR3 DNA: TGTGCCAGTTCCGCTCGCGGGGCTCCTCTGGACGAGCAGTACTTC; CDR3 protein: CASSARGAPLDEQYF
J gene: TRBJ1-2; D gene: TRBD1; clone size: .; V gene: TRBV14; CDR3 DNA: TGTGCCAGCAGCCAGAATACAGGGGGCATCTATGGCTACACCTTC; CDR3 protein: CASSQNTGGIYGYTF
J gene: TRBJ2-7; D gene: .; clone size: few; V gene: TRBV10-3; CDR3 DNA: TGTGCCATCAGTAACCGGGACATGGTCTCCTACGAGCAGTACTTC; CDR3 protein: CAISNRDMVSYEQYF
J gene: TRBJ2-1; D gene: .; clone size: .; V gene: TRBV7-9; CDR3 DNA: TGTGCCAGCAGCTTAGCCCGCGGGAATGAGCAGTTCTTC; CDR3 protein: CASSLARGNEQFF
J gene: TRBJ2-1; D gene: .; clone size: few; V gene: TRBV7-2; CDR3 DNA: TGTGCCAGCAGCTTAGCGGGAGGCGGGTCCTACAATGAGCAGTTCTTC; CDR3 protein: CASSLAGGGSYNEQFF
J gene: TRBJ2-6; D gene: TRBD1; clone size: few; V gene: TRBV11-2; CDR3 DNA: TGTGCCAGCAGCTCTCCCACAGGGGGGAACGTCCTGACTTTC; CDR3 protein: CASSSPTGGNVLTF
J gene: TRBJ2-1; D gene: .; clone size: few; V gene: TRBV5-4; CDR3 DNA: TGTGCCAGCAGCTTGGTCTCAGAACAACAGTTCTTC; CDR3 protein: CASSLVSEQQFF
J gene: TRBJ2-3; D gene: .; clone size: few; V gene: TRBV18; CDR3 DNA: TGTGCCAGCTCACCACCGACTTTAACAGATACGCAGTATTTT; CDR3 protein: CASSPPTLTDTQYF
J gene: TRBJ1-3; D gene: TRBD1; clone size: .; V gene: TRBV7-2; CDR3 DNA: TGTGCCAGCAGCTTACCCCCGGACAGGCAGAGGTCCATATATTTT; CDR3 protein: CASSLPPDRQRSIYF
J gene: TRBJ1-5; D gene: TRBD1; clone size: few; V gene: TRBV27; CDR3 DNA: TGTGCCAGCAGCGCCGGGACAGCTAGCAATCAGCCCCAGCATTTT; CDR3 protein: CASSAGTASNQPQHF
J gene: TRBJ1-1; D gene: .; clone size: .; V gene: TRBV7-6; CDR3 DNA: TGTGCCAGCAGTGAGTGGGGCGGCACTGAAGCTTTCTTT; CDR3 protein: CASSEWGGTEAFF
J gene: TRBJ2-7; D gene: TRBD1; clone size: few; V gene: TRBV9; CDR3 DNA: TGTGCCAGCAGCGTCGGGACAGGGGCCAACGAGCAGTACTTC; CDR3 protein: CASSVGTGANEQYF
J gene: TRBJ2-5; D gene: .; clone size: few; V gene: TRBV4-1; CDR3 DNA: TGCGCCAGCAGCCAAGGAGCGCGAGAGACCCAGTACTTC; CDR3 protein: CASSQGARETQYF
J gene: TRBJ2-4; D gene: TRBD1; clone size: few; V gene: TRBV7-2; CDR3 DNA: TGTGCCAGCAGCCCGAGACAGGGTACTCTAGCCAAAAACATTCAGTACTTC; CDR3 protein: CASSPRQGTLAKNIQYF
J gene: TRBJ2-5; D gene: .; clone size: .; V gene: TRBV19; CDR3 DNA: TGTGCCAGTAGTGGCGCCCACGACCTGCAAGAGACCCAGTACTTC; CDR3 protein: CASSGAHDLQETQYF
J gene: TRBJ2-7; D gene: TRBD2; clone size: .; V gene: TRBV5-4; CDR3 DNA: TGTGCCAGCAGCGGGGGGACTACAGTGGGTACTTACGAGCAGTACTTC; CDR3 protein: CASSGGTTVGTYEQYF
J gene: TRBJ2-5; D gene: TRBD2; clone size: few; V gene: TRBV2; CDR3 DNA: TGTGCCAGCAGTGGGGGGACTAGCGGGCTCCAAGAGACCCAGTACTTC; CDR3 protein: CASSGGTSGLQETQYF
J gene: TRBJ2-7; D gene: TRBD1; clone size: .; V gene: TRBV5-1; CDR3 DNA: TGCGCCAGCAGCTTGTCTGGTCGACAGGGAAACTACGAGCAGTACTTC; CDR3 protein: CASSLSGRQGNYEQYF
J gene: TRBJ2-3; D gene: TRBD1; clone size: few; V gene: TRBV7-2; CDR3 DNA: TGTGCCAGCAGCCGAAGGCTAAACAGGGGGTCCACAGATACGCAGTATTTT; CDR3 protein: CASSRRLNRGSTDTQYF
J gene: TRBJ2-3; D gene: TRBD2; clone size: .; V gene: TRBV5-4; CDR3 DNA: TGTGCCAGCAGCTTGGGACTAGCGGGAGGTGCCTCCACAGATACGCAGTATTTT; CDR3 protein: CASSLGLAGGASTDTQYF
J gene: TRBJ1-1; D gene: .; clone size: few; V gene: TRBV2; CDR3 DNA: TGTGCCAGCAGCACACACGAACAGAGAAACACTGAAGCTTTCTTT; CDR3 protein: CASSTHEQRNTEAFF
J gene: TRBJ2-7; D gene: TRBD2; clone size: .; V gene: TRBV15; CDR3 DNA: TGTGCCACCAGCAGAGTTCCGACTTTCGGGAGGGCCGTCCACGAGCAGTACTTC; CDR3 protein: CATSRVPTFGRAVHEQYF
J gene: TRBJ2-3; D gene: .; clone size: .; V gene: TRBV6-5; CDR3 DNA: TGTGCCAGCAGTTCCCTCACTGGGGGAGTTGGAGATACGCAGTATTTT; CDR3 protein: CASSSLTGGVGDTQYF
J gene: TRBJ2-2; D gene: TRBD1; clone size: .; V gene: TRBV4-2; CDR3 DNA: TGTGCCAGCAGCCCCCGGACAGGGAACACCGGGGAGCTGTTTTTT; CDR3 protein: CASSPRTGNTGELFF
J gene: TRBJ2-7; D gene: TRBD1; clone size: few; V gene: TRBV5-1; CDR3 DNA: TGCGCCAGCACCCCGGGACAGGGTGAATACGAGCAGTACTTC; CDR3 protein: CASTPGQGEYEQYF